These 31 T cell receptor beta chains share one sample of origin, sequenced in a study of T-cell reconstitution after alpha-beta-depleted transplantation in children (TCRdb year 2016). Libraries were built with PCR. Sequencing took place on an Illumina HiSeq 2500. Molecular barcoding was employed in the preparation of TCR libraries, with unique molecular identifiers being used to normalize TCRbeta repertoire quantification. TCRdb redid the processing of the public reads, applying fastp at Q25 and MiXCR, and retained in-frame beta chains. CDR3 protein sequences are deduplicated, and each keeps its most common genes and DNA. This sample comprises 490,000 or so distinct CDR3 sequences, 10% to 13% of them detected only once. Clones ranked in the top ten supply around 2% of the sample. The treatment or condition label, read with the paper, signifies: allogeneic hematopoietic cell transplantation with graft depleted of TCRalphabeta T cells and CD19 B cells.

This specimen consisted of PBMCs, obtained before TCRalphabeta/CD19-depleted stem cell transplant. These receptors were obtained from a child aged 2 to 15 with inherited bone marrow failure, due to receive a stem cell transplant.

There are many counts of this clonotype. This chain links TRBV4-2 with TRBJ1-5; TRBD1 matches 11 bases. The CDR3 runs 16 residues. Trimming removed 5 bases from V and 1 base from J; junction bases left unmatched: 4. Germline V CDR1 and CDR2: LGHNA, YNFKEQ. CDR3 sequence (DNA): TGTGCCAGCAGCTCCGGGACAGGGGGGAGCAATCAGCCCCAGCATTTT. Its protein is CASSSGTGGSNQPQHF.

This clonotype was observed at least ten times. The chain links TRBV14 to TRBJ2-7, with D hard to call. The CDR3 spans 13 residues. The V and J ends lost 1 base and 0 bases respectively, with 4 bases between them. Germline V CDR1 and CDR2: SGHDN, FVKESK. The CDR3, as DNA: TGTGCCAGCAGCCAAGCGAGCTCCTACGAGCAGTACTTC. This translates into CASSQASSYEQYF.

Ten or more counts support this clonotype. This chain uses TRBV9 with TRBJ1-1, with 7 bases aligning to TRBD1. This CDR3 is built from 15 residues. The junction had 10 bases not matched to a gene; V was cut back by 3 bases and J by 5 bases. In germline, CDR1 is SGDLS, CDR2 YYNGEE. CDR3 in amino acids: CASSAMTGSVTEAFF. The DNA for the CDR3 is TGTGCCAGCAGCGCCATGACAGGGTCAGTGACTGAAGCTTTCTTT.

This clonotype was picked up many times. This chain joins TRBV6-6 and TRBJ2-2; perhaps TRBD2 as D (5 bases). CDR1 is MNHNY and CDR2 is SVGAGI in the germline V gene (reference sequence). The CDR3 runs 12 residues. Between the trimmed V and J ends, which lost 5 bases and 11 bases, there was a span of 12 bases. In DNA form, the CDR3 reads TGTGCCAGCAGTGTCCGGGGTACTGAGCTGTTTTTT. This sequence encodes CASSVRGTELFF.

This clonotype was seen only a few times. This chain uses TRBV9 with TRBJ2-7, with D possibly being TRBD1 (6 bases). The CDR3 covers 15 residues. From germline, CDR1 is SGDLS and CDR2 YYNGEE. Trimming stripped 4 bases from V and 0 bases from J, with 14 bases between. CDR3 loop: CASSPRQASSYEQYF. DNA for the CDR3: TGTGCCAGCAGCCCCCGACAGGCAAGCTCCTACGAGCAGTACTTC.

This clonotype was found many times. The chain employs TRBV28 and TRBJ2-2; no clear D. This CDR3 spans 14 amino acids. V lost 6 bases to trimming and J lost 3 bases, with 11 bases between them. The germline V gene has CDR1 MDHEN and CDR2 SYDVKM. This CDR3 is CASSPQEYTGELFF. CDR3 coding DNA: TGTGCCAGCAGCCCTCAGGAGTACACCGGGGAGCTGTTTTTT.

On this clonotype: A much larger clone is a single base away; this may be a read error. The chain employs TRBV6-1 and TRBJ2-5; D gene ambiguous. Germline V gives CDR1 MNHNS, CDR2 SASEGT. The CDR3 totals 13 residues. Trimming removed 8 bases at V and 2 bases at J, with 12 bases between. DNA for the CDR3: TGTGCCAGCGGCACGGCGTTACAAGAGACCCAGTACTTC. It specifies CASGTALQETQYF.

The rearrangement joins TRBV20-1 to TRBJ2-3, with TRBD2 matching over 12 bases. From germline, CDR1 is DFQATT and CDR2 SNEGSKA (reference sequence). Trimming removed 1 base from V and 2 bases from J; junction bases left unmatched: 13. CDR3 length equals 19 residues. The CDR3 nucleotides are TGCAGTGCTAGAGGTTGGCTAGCGGGAGGGTTTACCCCCACAGATACGCAGTATTTT. Translated: CSARGWLAGGFTPTDTQYF.

There are many counts of this clonotype. The chain recombines TRBV10-3 with TRBJ2-3, with no clear D. The CDR3 covers 13 residues. V was shortened by 3 bases and J by 2 bases, with 6 bases between the two germline ends. In germline, CDR1 is ENHRY, CDR2 SYGVKD. The CDR3 nucleotides read TGTGCCATCAGTGACAGAGACACAGATACGCAGTATTTT. It translates to CAISDRDTDTQYF.

This clonotype was seen many times. This chain connects TRBV4-1 to TRBJ1-1; perhaps TRBD1 as D (6 bases). V dropped 4 bases and J dropped 6 bases, with 18 bases sitting between them. The germline gives CDR1 MGHRA, CDR2 YSYEKL. The CDR3 loop spans 15 amino acids. In DNA, the CDR3 is TGCGCCAGCAGCCCTAGGGGGGCCGACGGCTCTGAAGCTTTCTTT. Its protein is CASSPRGADGSEAFF.

The CDR3 bases are TGTGCCAGCAGTTTATTTCGGGGGCGCGGGGAGACCCAGTACTTC. Translating gives CASSLFRGRGETQYF. V gene TRBV28 combines with J gene TRBJ2-5; D possibly uses TRBD1 or TRBD2 (6 bases each). The V gene's germline CDR1 is MDHEN and CDR2 SYDVKM. Trimming cost V 1 base and J 5 bases, with 14 bases left between them. The CDR3 is 15 residues long.

V usage is TRBV9 and J usage is TRBJ2-7; TRBD1 or TRBD2 may be the D gene (5 bases each). The germline V gene has CDR1 SGDLS and CDR2 YYNGEE. The CDR3 has 14 residues. Trimming removed 1 base from V and 0 bases from J, with 8 bases in between. The chain's CDR3 is CASSVLGDSYEQYF. In nucleotides, the CDR3 is TGTGCCAGCAGCGTACTGGGGGACTCCTACGAGCAGTACTTC.

With respect to this clonotype: This may be a read error: a much more frequent sequence differs by one nucleotide. The chain couples TRBV2 to TRBJ2-1; 8 bases match TRBD2. V gave up 4 bases and J gave up 6 bases; unmatched junction bases: 8. Per the germline V gene, CDR1 is SNHLY and CDR2 is FYNNEI. CDR3 size: 15 residues. The CDR3 is CASSVGSGTVNEQFF. CDR3 in DNA: TGTGCCAGCAGTGTAGGTAGCGGGACGGTCAATGAGCAGTTCTTC.

This clonotype was counted ten times or more. This rearrangement joins TRBV12-3 or TRBV12-4 to TRBJ2-2, with TRBD2 matching over 10 bases. The V gene end was trimmed by 10 bases and the J gene end by 5 bases; junction bases not matched to a gene: 7. CDR3 size: 14 residues. CDR3 sequence (DNA): TGTGCCACCGGTACAGCGGGAGGGACCGGGGAGCTGTTTTTT. This translates into CATGTAGGTGELFF.

This clonotype was counted at least ten times. The chain combines TRBV28 with TRBJ2-7; 8 bases agree with TRBD2. J lost 3 bases, V lost 5 bases, and 9 bases had no gene match. This CDR3 has 15 residues. The germline gives CDR1 MDHEN, CDR2 SYDVKM. The CDR3 loop is CASSVPGTSFYEQYF. In DNA form, the CDR3 reads TGTGCCAGCAGTGTTCCTGGGACTAGTTTCTACGAGCAGTACTTC.

J is TRBJ2-3 and V is TRBV12-3 or TRBV12-4; D perhaps matches TRBD2 (5 bases). The length of the CDR3 is 15 residues. The V gene lost 1 base and the J gene lost 7 bases, with 15 bases spanning the gap. For the CDR3, the DNA is TGTGCCAGCAGTTTAGATCCTCTGAGGGCATATACGCAGTATTTT. Its protein is CASSLDPLRAYTQYF.

This clonotype was detected many times. The rearrangement joins TRBV6-1 to TRBJ2-7, with TRBD1 matching over 11 bases. Germline V lookup: CDR1 MNHNS, CDR2 SASEGT. V lost 4 bases, J lost 5 bases, and 4 bases stayed unmatched. The CDR3 covers 14 residues. The CDR3 protein is CASSGRDRGNEQYF. The CDR3 coding sequence is TGTGCCAGCAGTGGACGGGACAGGGGGAACGAGCAGTACTTC.

There are a few counts of this clonotype. This sequence joins TRBV29-1 and TRBJ2-1, with D maybe TRBD2 (6 bases). V lost 0 bases and J lost 4, with 13 bases in between. This CDR3 is 15 amino acids long. The germline V gene has CDR1 SQVTM and CDR2 ANQGSEA. In nucleotides, the CDR3 is TGCAGCGTTGAAGATAGCCAGCGGGCGTACAATGAGCAGTTCTTC. Translating gives CSVEDSQRAYNEQFF.

This clonotype was recorded only once. The chain's CDR3 is CASSLEEDTEAFF. In DNA, the CDR3 is TGTGCCAGCAGCTTAGAGGAAGACACTGAAGCTTTCTTT. The chain is built from TRBV7-9 and TRBJ1-1; D gene unclear. V lost 1 base and J 3 bases, leaving 6 bases between the germline ends. The CDR3 has 13 residues. From germline, CDR1 is SEHNR and CDR2 FQNEAQ (reference sequence).

This clonotype was recorded many times. The chain joins TRBV29-1 to TRBJ2-1, with 7 bases fitting TRBD2. Germline values: CDR1 SQVTM, CDR2 ANQGSEA. With 4 bases clipped from V and 10 bases from J, the junction kept 10 bases outside the gene matches. The CDR3 contains 13 residues. The CDR3, as DNA: TGCAGCGTTGTTGCGGGAGTGCCCGACGAGCAGTTCTTC. Amino acids: CSVVAGVPDEQFF.

This clonotype has ten or more counts. V is TRBV5-1 and J is TRBJ1-4; 8 bases align to TRBD1. Per the germline V gene, CDR1 is SGHRS and CDR2 is YFSETQ. The V segment lost 4 bases and the J segment 4 bases; nucleotides outside the gene matches: 3. The CDR3 runs to 14 residues. The CDR3 loop reads CASSMTGVNEKLFF. For the CDR3, the DNA is TGCGCCAGCAGCATGACAGGGGTTAATGAAAAACTGTTTTTT.

The sample holds many counts of this clonotype. The rearrangement uses TRBV6-2 or TRBV6-3 and TRBJ2-1; 9 nucleotides agree with TRBD2. The J segment lost 5 bases and the V segment lost 8 bases, leaving 13 bases of the junction unmatched. The germline V gene encodes CDR1 MNHEY and CDR2 SVGEGT. This CDR3 has 16 residues. CDR3 bases: TGTGCCAGCGCTATTGCGGGACTAGCAGAGAACAATGAGCAGTTCTTC. It codes for CASAIAGLAENNEQFF.

This clonotype came up many times. V and J are TRBV5-1 and TRBJ2-5, with TRBD1 identical over 9 bases. This CDR3 is 16 amino acids long. V shed 4 bases and J 5 bases; nucleotides not matched to a gene: 12. Germline V gene sequence: CDR1 SGHRS, CDR2 YFSETQ. Here the CDR3 reads CASSRDRVSGGETQYF. DNA of the CDR3: TGCGCCAGCAGCCGGGACAGGGTTTCAGGAGGGGAGACCCAGTACTTC.

Ten or more counts support this clonotype. The V call is TRBV7-2, the J call TRBJ1-2; D possibly corresponds to TRBD1 (6 bases). Germline assignment: CDR1 SGHTA and CDR2 FQGNSA. The CDR3 runs to 14 residues. V dropped 3 bases and J dropped 2 bases, with 10 bases sitting between them. The CDR3 nucleotides read TGTGCCAGCAGCTTCGCCGGGACAAACTATGGCTACACCTTC. This translates into CASSFAGTNYGYTF.

This clonotype was seen at least ten times. This chain links TRBV20-1 with TRBJ1-1; 8 bases line up with TRBD1. Germline values: CDR1 DFQATT, CDR2 SNEGSKA (reference sequence). CDR3 length equals 16 residues. The CDR3 here is CSGLRWQGARDTEAFF. CDR3 DNA sequence: TGCAGCGGTCTTCGCTGGCAGGGGGCGCGTGACACTGAAGCTTTCTTT.

This clonotype was recorded at least ten times. This chain joins TRBV29-1 and TRBJ2-7; possibly TRBD2 for D (7 bases). The CDR3 loop spans 14 amino acids. Germline loops: CDR1 SQVTM, CDR2 ANQGSEA. V was clipped by 8 bases and J by 6 bases, with 23 bases between them. DNA for the CDR3: TGCAGCTCCTCCACAGGGATTGGGGGGGGCGAGCAGTACTTC. Its protein product is CSSSTGIGGGEQYF.

CDR3 nucleotides: TGCAGTGCTAGATGGAGAGCGAAGGGGGGGCCCTACGAGCAGTACTTC. It encodes CSARWRAKGGPYEQYF. This chain links TRBV20-1 with TRBJ2-7; the D gene is possibly TRBD2 (7 bases). Looked up from germline, CDR1 is DFQATT and CDR2 is SNEGSKA (reference sequence). This CDR3 spans 16 amino acids. Trimming left V 2 bases short and J 2 bases short, with 19 bases between.

This clonotype has a count of ten or more. This chain connects TRBV4-3 to TRBJ2-7; D is unclear. Germline assignment: CDR1 LGHNA and CDR2 YSLEER. Trimming took 0 bases from V and 2 from J, leaving 11 bases between them. The CDR3 is 15 amino acids. The CDR3 DNA reads TGCGCCAGCAGCCAAGATTTCGCGTCAACCTACGAGCAGTACTTC. The encoded protein is CASSQDFASTYEQYF.

This clonotype showed up many times. The chain employs TRBV21-1 and TRBJ2-1; the D call of TRBD2 is as the table states it, not checked on the DNA. TRBV21-1 is a documented pseudogene. CDR3 length: 15 amino acids. CDR3 sequence: CAGRPSGEGYNEQFF. In nucleotides, the CDR3 is TGTGCCGGCAGGCCTTCGGGGGAGGGCTACAATGAGCAGTTCTTC.

V and J are TRBV4-1 and TRBJ2-3; tentative D call: TRBD2 (6 bases). The germline CDR1 and CDR2 sequences are MGHRA and YSYEKL. Trimming stripped 2 bases from V and 2 bases from J, with 17 bases between. The CDR3 runs 17 residues. The chain's CDR3 is CASSQSQWRVPTDTQYF. CDR3 in DNA: TGCGCCAGCAGCCAAAGCCAGTGGAGGGTCCCCACAGATACGCAGTATTTT.

This clonotype came up many times. This chain joins TRBV12-3 or TRBV12-4 and TRBJ2-7; D may correspond to TRBD1 or TRBD2 (5 bases each). V was cut by 5 bases and J by 6 bases, with 11 bases left in between. This CDR3 is built from 12 residues. The CDR3 spells CASSPLRGEQYF. In DNA, the CDR3 is TGTGCCAGCAGTCCCTTGAGGGGCGAGCAGTACTTC.